This entry features one T cell receptor (beta chain) sequence. The target antigen is unknown. This sample is part of a study of T cells in Graves' hyperthyroidism and ophthalmopathy. Study-wide results and caveats: Separating ophthalmopathy from stable hyperthyroidism was achieved by a 13 V-J model. Most thyroid-expanded clonotypes above 0.001 were also found in blood.

Germline values: CDR1 LGHDT, CDR2 YNNKEL (reference sequence). The CDR3 runs to 15 residues. V dropped 4 bases and J dropped 0 bases, with 10 bases sitting between them. TCR beta CDR3 region amplification was performed from RNA transcripts. First-round RT-PCR targeting the TCR CDR3 was performed with the HTBI primer set. TCRdb called the multiplex PCR reads again in MiXCR, with one record for every CDR3 protein. The sample contains a few hundred thousand distinct CDR3 sequences, about 14% of which appear only once. Sequencing was done on a sample of blood. The chain combines TRBV3-1 with TRBJ1-5; no clear D. This TCR derives from a woman in her 30s with Graves' ophthalmopathy. DNA for the CDR3: TGTGCCAGCAGCCCGACGGCTTATAGCAATCAGCCCCAGCATTTT. Translation: CASSPTAYSNQPQHF.